The clone carrying this TCR beta chain was observed a few times. CDR1 is SGHNT and CDR2 is YYREEE in the germline V gene (reference sequence). V lost 1 base, J lost 6 bases, and 6 bases stayed unmatched. This CDR3 spans 16 amino acids. The sample is drawn from a study of OX40 agonist ivuxolimab in advanced cancers. Background on the study: The dose-escalation cohort was over 65% male, with a mean age of about 60 years, ranging roughly 23 to 85.

Method: immunoSEQ multiplex PCR; TCRdb's copy keeps in-frame clones and lacks some. Among 60,000 to 90,000 clones listed, about 81% were seen once. This receptor was identified in an adult with an advanced solid tumor such as melanoma, head and neck, liver or kidney cancer. The sample here was CD4+ or CD8+ T cells sorted from blood, taken in a trial of the OX40 agonist ivuxolimab. The chain uses TRBV5-4 and TRBJ2-3; 12 bases match TRBD2. This CDR3 is CASSLRLAGGLDTQYF. The CDR3 DNA reads TGTGCCAGCAGCTTGAGGCTAGCGGGGGGGCTTGATACGCAGTATTTT.